Following are 8 T cell receptor beta chains from one sample sequenced in a study of T cell responses to AZD1222 COVID-19 vaccine. Sequenced by immunoSEQ multiplex PCR; TCRdb stores in-frame clones only, minus some. The sample lists approximately 100,000 clones, around 90% seen once, with roughly 5.1% in the top ten. Sequences were derived from peripheral blood, sampled on day 0 of AZD1222 vaccination. The origin of the receptors is an adult in good health.

This clone showed up just a few times. This chain joins TRBV10-3 and TRBJ1-3; 7 bases are a match to TRBD1. V trimming: 6 bases; J trimming: 0 bases; junction bases outside the gene matches: 5. Germline-derived CDR1 and CDR2 are ENHRY and SYGVKD. The CDR3 runs 15 residues. CDR3 DNA sequence: TGTGCCATCAGGGCACAGGGGCCCTCTGGAAACACCATATATTTT. Translated, it gives CAIRAQGPSGNTIYF.

The gene calls are TRBV29-1 and TRBJ2-1; D tentatively reads TRBD1 or TRBD2 (5 bases each). CDR1 SQVTM and CDR2 ANQGSEA come from the germline V gene. The CDR3 is made up of 13 amino acids. The V end was cut by 7 bases, the J end by 5 bases, with 15 bases between. CDR3 protein: CSAGAAGDNEQFF. The CDR3 DNA is TGCAGCGCTGGGGCCGCCGGGGACAATGAGCAGTTCTTC.

This chain connects TRBV5-1 to TRBJ2-5, with TRBD2 identical over 9 bases. Trimming at V came to 4 bases and at J to 1 base, leaving 5 bases not matched to a gene. Germline values: CDR1 SGHRS, CDR2 YFSETQ. The CDR3 loop spans 15 amino acids. CDR3 in amino acids: CASSTPTSGQETQYF. DNA of the CDR3: TGCGCCAGCAGCACTCCGACTAGCGGCCAAGAGACCCAGTACTTC. Supplemented by reference TRBV5-1 and TRBJ2-5, the full variable domain reads KAGVTQTPRYLIKTRGQQVTLSCSPISGHRSVSWYQQTPGQGLQFLFEYFSETQRNKGNFPGRFSGRQFSNSRSEMNVSTLELGDSALYLCASSTPTSGQETQYFGPGTRLLVL.

The sample holds a few counts of this clone. The chain recombines TRBV18 with TRBJ1-1; TRBD1 matches at 8 bases. The CDR3 covers 14 residues. CDR1 and CDR2 from the germline V gene are KGHSH and LQKENI. V gave up 0 bases and J gave up 9 bases; unmatched junction bases: 6. CDR3 sequence reads: CASSPPWGQVKAFF. As DNA, the CDR3 is TGTGCCAGCTCACCACCCTGGGGACAGGTTAAAGCTTTCTTT.

This clone was seen more than once but under ten times. This sequence joins TRBV7-9 and TRBJ2-5, with 7 bases aligning to TRBD2. Germline-derived CDR1 and CDR2 are SEHNR and FQNEAQ (reference sequence). CDR3 length equals 16 residues. V dropped 1 base and J dropped 2; count of bases not matched to a gene: 7. As DNA, the CDR3 is TGTGCCAGCAGCTTAGGCTCTAGCGGAACACAAGAGACCCAGTACTTC. Translation: CASSLGSSGTQETQYF.

The rearrangement joins TRBV12-3 or TRBV12-4 to TRBJ1-1; a possible D gene is TRBD1 (5 bases). The CDR3 is 13 amino acids. With 3 bases removed from V and 2 bases from J, the gap between germline ends came to 7 bases. CDR3 protein: CASSFRVNTEAFF. CDR3 DNA: TGTGCCAGCAGTTTCAGGGTAAACACTGAAGCTTTCTTT.

The rearrangement uses TRBV10-3 and TRBJ2-7, with D perhaps being TRBD1 or TRBD2 (5 bases each). The CDR3 loop spans 15 amino acids. Germline V gives CDR1 ENHRY, CDR2 SYGVKD. The V end was cut by 2 bases, the J end by 3 bases, with 14 bases between. The CDR3 here is CAISEPGTRNYEQYF. CDR3 sequence (DNA): TGTGCCATCAGTGAGCCCGGGACCCGAAACTACGAGCAGTACTTC.

This clone was recorded a few times. CDR3 in DNA: TGTGCCAGCAGCCGAGGGACAGGGTCAGATACGCAGTATTTT. It is translated as CASSRGTGSDTQYF. V usage is TRBV7-9 and J usage is TRBJ2-3; TRBD1 agrees at 9 bases. The CDR3 runs to 14 residues. J gave up 4 bases and V 5 bases, and 4 bases lay outside the gene matches. Germline V gene data show CDR1 as SEHNR and CDR2 as FQNEAQ (reference sequence).